These 20 T cell receptor beta chains originate from one sample sequenced in a study of T cell repertoires in cytomegalovirus infection. These receptors have no identified antigens. TCRdb re-called the reads through MiXCR, storing one row per CDR3 protein. Of 700,000 to 850,000 distinct CDR3 sequences in the sample, about 30% were seen once. Sequences were derived from cultured CD8+ T cells from PBMCs, sampled from culture after CMV antigen stimulation. Source of these receptors: a human donor in good health (CMV status not recorded). Some clones in this sample may be carry-over from other donors' samples.

This chain links TRBV6-5 with TRBJ2-3, with 9 bases lining up with TRBD1. CDR3 length: 18 residues. Germline lookup yields CDR1 MNHEY and CDR2 SVGAGI. V trimming: 5 bases; J trimming: 3 bases; junction bases outside the gene matches: 15. This chain's CDR3 is CASSPTRYRDRDTDTQYF. For the CDR3, the DNA is TGTGCCAGCAGTCCTACCCGTTACCGGGACAGGGATACAGATACGCAGTATTTT.

This clonotype was observed many times. This sequence joins TRBV6-2 or TRBV6-3 and TRBJ2-2; unclear D gene. The ends were cut back, 6 bases at V and 1 base at J, with 18 bases in the middle. CDR3 length: 17 residues. Germline CDR1 is MNHEY and CDR2 is SVGEGT. The CDR3 DNA reads as TGTGCCAGCAGCCCCTATCCCGATTTTATGAACACCGGGGAGCTGTTTTTT. Protein product: CASSPYPDFMNTGELFF.

The chain links TRBV6-2 or TRBV6-3 to TRBJ2-2; 7 nucleotides line up with TRBD2. V was clipped by 7 bases and J by 6 bases; unmatched bases: 8. Germline CDR1 and CDR2: MNHEY and SVGEGT. This CDR3 has 14 residues. CDR3 sequence reads: CASTKRGTPGELFF. The CDR3 nucleotides read TGTGCCAGCACAAAGCGGGGAACCCCCGGGGAGCTGTTTTTT.

This clonotype has more than one count but fewer than ten. The rearrangement joins TRBV19 to TRBJ1-2; 8 nucleotides line up with TRBD1. Germline V CDR1 and CDR2: LNHDA, SQIVND (reference sequence). V lost 2 bases to trimming and J lost 6 bases; unmatched junction nucleotides: 17. This CDR3 comprises 18 residues. The CDR3 DNA is TGTGCCAGTAGTATAAGGGACAGGAGTCGAAATTTGGGCGATGGCTACACCTTC. This gives the protein CASSIRDRSRNLGDGYTF.

In its sample, this clonotype was seen a few times. The rearrangement links TRBV4-1 to TRBJ1-5; D is undetermined. CDR1 and CDR2 from the germline V gene are MGHRA and YSYEKL. V lost 1 base and J 3 bases, leaving 7 bases between the germline ends. The CDR3 sequence is 14 residues long. This CDR3 is CASSQVQTNQPQHF. Here the CDR3 DNA reads TGCGCCAGCAGCCAAGTCCAGACCAATCAGCCCCAGCATTTT.

In its sample, this clonotype was seen a few times. The rearrangement uses TRBV12-5 and TRBJ1-5, with D unresolved. The CDR3 is 13 residues long. Germline CDR1 reads LGHNT; CDR2 reads FRNRAP. V dropped 5 bases and J dropped 2 bases, with 7 bases sitting between them. CDR3 region: CASGLQGNQPQHF. CDR3 nucleotide sequence: TGTGCTAGTGGTCTCCAGGGCAATCAGCCCCAGCATTTT.

Ten or more counts support this clonotype. V and J are TRBV7-6 and TRBJ2-2, with a possible D match to TRBD1 (5 bases). The CDR3 is 14 residues long. The V gene lost 5 bases and the J gene lost 1 base, with 8 bases spanning the gap. The germline gives CDR1 SGHVS, CDR2 FNYEAQ. This chain's CDR3 is CASSPGQNTGELFF. CDR3 in DNA: TGTGCCAGCAGCCCCGGACAGAACACCGGGGAGCTGTTTTTT.

This rearrangement joins TRBV27 to TRBJ2-1; TRBD2 is a possible D gene (7 bases). V lost 4 bases to trimming and J lost 9 bases, with 19 bases between them. CDR3 length: 15 amino acids. CDR1 and CDR2 (germline): MNHEY, SMNVEV (reference sequence). The CDR3 sequence is CASSWGPRGSGEQFF. The CDR3 DNA follows: TGTGCCAGCAGTTGGGGGCCGCGGGGGTCGGGTGAGCAGTTCTTC.

This clonotype has just a few counts. The chain employs TRBV6-6 and TRBJ1-6; the D gene is possibly TRBD1 (6 bases). The germline V gene encodes CDR1 MNHNY and CDR2 SVGAGI (reference sequence). Deletions cut 4 bases from V and 0 bases from J, with 13 bases between. CDR3 length: 17 residues. The CDR3 coding sequence is TGTGCCAGCAGTTTACAGGGCTTAAGCTCCTATAATTCACCCCTCCACTTT. It yields the protein CASSLQGLSSYNSPLHF.

This clonotype was observed a few times. The junction does not match germline at one end; this may be a read error. This rearrangement joins TRBV7-7 to TRBJ2-5; a weak D match, TRBD1 (6 bases). The germline V gene encodes CDR1 SSHAT and CDR2 FNYEAQ (reference sequence). The CDR3 has 14 residues. The CDR3 DNA reads as TGTGCTAGCAGCTTAGCCAGGGGCGAAGAGACCCAGTACTTC. It specifies CASSLARGEETQYF.

The rearrangement uses TRBV6-2 or TRBV6-3 and TRBJ1-1; TRBD1 matches 12 bases. In germline, CDR1 is MNHEY, CDR2 SVGEGT. There are 16 residues in the CDR3. The V segment lost 6 bases and the J segment 0 bases; nucleotides outside the gene matches: 5. CDR3 sequence (DNA): TGTGCCAGCAGCCGCGGGACAGGGGGCTTGAACACTGAAGCTTTCTTT. Amino acid sequence: CASSRGTGGLNTEAFF.

This clonotype came up a few times. The gene calls are TRBV27 and TRBJ2-2; 9 bases line up with TRBD1. The CDR3 runs 14 residues. Trimming at V came to 2 bases and at J to 12 bases, leaving 7 bases not matched to a gene. Germline V CDR1 and CDR2: MNHEY, SMNVEV (reference sequence). The CDR3 bases are TGTGCCAGCAGTTTACAAACAGGGGGCGCGAAGCTGTTTTTT. Translation gives CASSLQTGGAKLFF.

This clonotype was seen many times. This chain connects TRBV11-3 to TRBJ2-2; 12 nucleotides agree with TRBD1. Looked up from germline, CDR1 is SGHNT and CDR2 is YENEEA. This CDR3 is 15 amino acids long. V shed 6 bases and J 5 bases; nucleotides not matched to a gene: 4. As DNA, the CDR3 is TGTGCCAGCAGGTCGGGACAGGGGGCGACCGGGGAGCTGTTTTTT. Translating it yields CASRSGQGATGELFF.

The sample holds a few counts of this clonotype. This chain's CDR3 is CSARPGAVNTEAFF. The CDR3 nucleotides read TGCAGTGCTAGGCCAGGGGCCGTGAACACTGAAGCTTTCTTT. The gene calls are TRBV20-1 and TRBJ1-1, with D perhaps matching TRBD1 (6 bases). The CDR3 contains 14 residues. From germline, CDR1 is DFQATT and CDR2 SNEGSKA (reference sequence). V was trimmed by 3 bases and J by 0 bases, leaving 11 bases between them.

For this clonotype: The conserved final phenylalanine or tryptophan is absent from the CDR3, which likely points to a read error. This chain connects TRBV7-9 to TRBJ2-2; D gene ambiguous. The CDR3 is 16 residues long. From germline, CDR1 is SEHNR and CDR2 FQNEAQ (reference sequence). The V gene lost 1 base and the J gene lost 3 bases, with 12 bases spanning the gap. CDR3 sequence reads: CASSLGVWDYTGELFY. CDR3 DNA: TGTGCCAGCAGCTTAGGCGTCTGGGATTACACCGGGGAGCTGTTTTAT.

The chain is built from TRBV6-5 and TRBJ2-3; D is uncertain. Germline V gene sequence: CDR1 MNHEY, CDR2 SVGAGI. CDR3 length: 17 amino acids. Trimming took off 5 bases at V and 8 bases at J, with 26 bases between the two ends. The CDR3 region is CASSPLPSTSRASTQYF. The CDR3 coding sequence is TGTGCCAGCAGTCCACTTCCCTCGACCAGTAGGGCATCTACGCAGTATTTT.

The rearrangement joins TRBV20-1 to TRBJ1-2; tentative D call: TRBD1 (5 bases). The CDR3 runs 15 residues. Trimming removed 0 bases at V and 4 bases at J, with 15 bases between. CDR1 and CDR2 from the germline V gene are DFQATT and SNEGSKA (reference sequence). For the CDR3, the DNA is TGCAGTGCTAGAGATACCCAGGGCGGAGGCTATGGCTACACCTTC. Its translation: CSARDTQGGGYGYTF.

In nucleotides, the CDR3 is TGTGCCAGTAGTACCTTCGAGGGGACAACTAATGAAAAACTGTTTTTT. Its protein is CASSTFEGTTNEKLFF. This chain joins TRBV19 and TRBJ1-4; TRBD1 might be the D (5 bases). Germline CDR1 and CDR2: LNHDA and SQIVND (reference sequence). V lost 4 bases, J lost 0 bases, and 12 bases lay in between. CDR3 size: 16 residues. Full variable domain (missing parts from reference TRBV19 and TRBJ1-4): DGGITQSPKYLFRKEGQNVTLSCEQNLNHDAMYWYRQDPGQGLRLIYYSQIVNDFQKGDIAEGYSVSREKKESFPLTVTSAQKNPTAFYLCASSTFEGTTNEKLFFGSGTQLSVL.

This clonotype came up a few times. This chain connects TRBV2 to TRBJ2-2, with 7 bases fitting TRBD1. This CDR3 comprises 17 residues. The germline V gene has CDR1 SNHLY and CDR2 FYNNEI. Trimming took 4 bases from V and 0 from J; bases not matched to a gene: 8. For the CDR3, the DNA is TGTGCCAGCAGTGTTTTTGGGACAGAGACGAACACCGGGGAGCTGTTTTTT. Its protein is CASSVFGTETNTGELFF.

The V call is TRBV15, the J call TRBJ2-7; D gene unclear. CDR1 is LNHNV and CDR2 is YYDKDF in the germline V gene (reference sequence). The CDR3 has 12 residues. The V and J ends lost 4 bases and 0 bases respectively, with 4 bases between them. The CDR3 spells CATSNGSYEQYF. CDR3 in DNA: TGTGCCACCAGCAACGGCTCCTACGAGCAGTACTTC.